There are many counts of the clone carrying this T cell receptor beta chain. The antigen is not known. This entry comes from a study of molecular identifiers for immune sequencing clone quantification. Study context: RNA, taken in replicates from roughly 21,000 or 96,000 naive CD8 cells, was split five ways, with four sequenced.

TCR libraries were built in bulk with a published protocol and specific TCR primers. One entry per CDR3 protein, called by TCRdb with MiXCR from the PCR reads. The table lists 490,000 or so distinct CDR3 sequences, under 30% of them singletons. Study-wide points: Spiked Jurkat TCR RNA originating from one cell could reportedly be identified amid one million naive cells. It was shown that clones above 20 RNA copies held over 99% of effector molecules, but under 1% in naive cells.

CDR3 length: 12 residues. Per germline, CDR1 SQVTM and CDR2 ANQGSEA. V lost 4 bases and J 3 bases, leaving 10 bases between the germline ends. The source of this sequence is a human donor in good health. Some libraries in this study had Jurkat cell RNA spiked in. The chain joins TRBV29-1 to TRBJ2-7; no clear D. Sequenced input: naive CD8+ T cells from blood, with Jurkat cell RNA spiked in. As to subset: FACS-sorted CD8+CD4-CCR7+CD45RA+ naive T cells. CDR3 bases: TGCAGCGTTGTTGGGGAACGCTACGAGCAGTACTTC. Translating gives CSVVGERYEQYF.